This TCR beta chain stems from a study of CD8 T cell repertoires and HIV-1 epitope variants. The overall study: Each of Twenty-five Gag and Nef epitope peptides stimulated a separate culture. Tested: three Gag epitope families, Nef HW9 and YT9. IL-2, IL-7 and IL-15 were added on days 3 and 7 of 10-day cultures. The study, taken as a whole, reports: Nef KF9 drew 4 to 6 clonotypes and HW9 one, without TAALDMSHF responses.

CDR1 is SGHDN and CDR2 is FVKESK in the germline V gene. The CDR3 is 15 residues long. The germline V and J ends were trimmed by 4 bases and 2 bases, with 13 bases remaining between them. This clone occurred once. Its cognate antigen is unknown. Profiling relied on immunoSEQ multiplex PCR, and the TCRdb table lists in-frame clones only, not all of them. The top ten hold less than 50% of the sample, which has about 5,100 clones, about 71% seen once. This receptor was identified in a male donor with HIV. This rearrangement joins TRBV14 to TRBJ2-3; no clear D. The sequenced sample was cultured CD8+ T cells derived from PBMCs. The DNA for the CDR3 is TGTGCCAGCAGCCTCGTGACTGATTACACAGATACGCAGTATTTT. Translated: CASSLVTDYTDTQYF.